This T cell receptor beta chain was captured by sequencing in a study of blood T cell repertoires in COVID-19. In the study overall: Acute and convalescent COVID-19 samples came from the United States, Italy and Spain. T cells, B-cell-depleted T cells, or PBMCs provided the cDNA or gDNA that served as material.

As handled by the study authors: Amplification with reference gene primers provided the estimates of nucleated cell counts. Clones were read by immunoSEQ multiplex PCR, and TCRdb kept only the in-frame ones, dropping some. Clone size and V and J calls were adopted from that table, with D and trimming inferred from the DNA. The repertoire holds roughly 150,000 clones, over 75% seen once, with 15% in the top ten. The ends were cut back, 3 bases at V and 4 bases at J, with 13 bases in the middle. Germline values: CDR1 PRHDT, CDR2 FYEKMQ (reference sequence). The CDR3 is 14 amino acids. This TCR was sampled from a woman between 40 and 50 years old with acute or convalescent COVID-19. The chain links TRBV13 to TRBJ2-7; D ambiguous. The sample consisted of peripheral blood. The CDR3 nucleotides read TGTGCCAGCAGCTTGGCCCAACGGCGGTACGAGCAGTACTTC. This translates into CASSLAQRRYEQYF.